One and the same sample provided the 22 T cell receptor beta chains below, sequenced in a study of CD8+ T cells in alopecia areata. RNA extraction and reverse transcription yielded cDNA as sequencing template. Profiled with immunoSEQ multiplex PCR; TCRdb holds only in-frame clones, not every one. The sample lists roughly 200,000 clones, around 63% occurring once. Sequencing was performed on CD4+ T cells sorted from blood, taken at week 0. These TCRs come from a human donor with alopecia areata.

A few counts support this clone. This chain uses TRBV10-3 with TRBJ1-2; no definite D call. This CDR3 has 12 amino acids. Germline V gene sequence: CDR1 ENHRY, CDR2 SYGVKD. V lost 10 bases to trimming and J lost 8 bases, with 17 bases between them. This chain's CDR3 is CASSRSGLGYTF. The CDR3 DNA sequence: TGTGCCAGCAGCCGATCCGGCCTCGGCTACACCTTC.

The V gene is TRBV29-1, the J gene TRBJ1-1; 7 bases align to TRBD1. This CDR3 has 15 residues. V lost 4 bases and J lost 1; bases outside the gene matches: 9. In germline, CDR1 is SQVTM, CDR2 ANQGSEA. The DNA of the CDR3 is TGCAGCGTTGGGGTACCAGGGGGTCGGAACACTGAAGCTTTCTTT. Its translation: CSVGVPGGRNTEAFF.

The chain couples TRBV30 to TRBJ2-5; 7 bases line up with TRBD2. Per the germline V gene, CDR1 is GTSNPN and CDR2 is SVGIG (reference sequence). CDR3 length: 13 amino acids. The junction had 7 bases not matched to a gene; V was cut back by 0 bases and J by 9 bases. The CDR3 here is CAWSVVGGLPQYF. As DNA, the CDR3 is TGTGCCTGGAGTGTAGTGGGGGGACTACCCCAGTACTTC.

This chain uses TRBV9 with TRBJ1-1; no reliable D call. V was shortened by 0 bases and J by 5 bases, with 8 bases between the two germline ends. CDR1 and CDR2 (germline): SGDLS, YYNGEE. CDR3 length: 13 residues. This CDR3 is CASSVVGRTEAFF. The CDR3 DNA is TGTGCCAGCAGCGTAGTTGGACGGACTGAAGCTTTCTTT.

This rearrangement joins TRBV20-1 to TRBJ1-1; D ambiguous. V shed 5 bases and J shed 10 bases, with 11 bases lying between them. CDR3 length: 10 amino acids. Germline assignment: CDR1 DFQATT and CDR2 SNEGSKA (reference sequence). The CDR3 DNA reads TGCAGTGCTCCGTATCTGCGAGCTTTCTTT. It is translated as CSAPYLRAFF.

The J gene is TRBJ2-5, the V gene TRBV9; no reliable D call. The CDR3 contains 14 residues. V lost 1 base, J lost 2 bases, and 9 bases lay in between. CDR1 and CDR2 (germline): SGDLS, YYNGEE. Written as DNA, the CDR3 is TGTGCCAGCAGCGTATGGGCAGGTCAAGAGACCCAGTACTTC. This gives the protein CASSVWAGQETQYF.

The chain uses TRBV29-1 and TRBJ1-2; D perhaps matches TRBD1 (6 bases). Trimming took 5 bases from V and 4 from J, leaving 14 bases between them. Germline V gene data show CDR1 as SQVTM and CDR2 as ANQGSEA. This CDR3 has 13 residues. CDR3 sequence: CSVLAGASYGYTF. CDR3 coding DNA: TGCAGCGTTTTAGCAGGGGCCAGCTATGGCTACACCTTC.

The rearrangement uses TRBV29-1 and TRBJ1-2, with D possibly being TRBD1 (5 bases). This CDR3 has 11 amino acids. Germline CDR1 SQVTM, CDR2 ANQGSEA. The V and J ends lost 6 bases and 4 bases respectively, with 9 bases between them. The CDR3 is CSVGVAYGYTF. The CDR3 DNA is TGCAGCGTGGGGGTGGCCTATGGCTACACCTTC.

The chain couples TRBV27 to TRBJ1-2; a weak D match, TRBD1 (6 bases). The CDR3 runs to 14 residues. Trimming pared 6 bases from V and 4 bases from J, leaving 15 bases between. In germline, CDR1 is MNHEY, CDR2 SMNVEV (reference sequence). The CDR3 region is CASRSTGSAYGYTF. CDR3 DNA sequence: TGTGCCAGCAGATCCACAGGGAGCGCCTATGGCTACACCTTC.

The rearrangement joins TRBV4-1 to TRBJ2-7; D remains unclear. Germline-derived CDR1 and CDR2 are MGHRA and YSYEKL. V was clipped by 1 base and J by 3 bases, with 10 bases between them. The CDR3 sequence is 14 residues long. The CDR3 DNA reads TGCGCCAGCAGCCAAGTTGTGGGGAACTACGAGCAGTACTTC. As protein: CASSQVVGNYEQYF.

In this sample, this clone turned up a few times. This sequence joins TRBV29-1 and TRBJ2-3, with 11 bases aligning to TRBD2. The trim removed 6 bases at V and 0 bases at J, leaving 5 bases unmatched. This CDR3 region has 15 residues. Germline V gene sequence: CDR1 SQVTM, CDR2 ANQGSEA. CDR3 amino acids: CSVTTSGDSTDTQYF. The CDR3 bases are TGCAGCGTGACGACTAGCGGGGACAGCACAGATACGCAGTATTTT.

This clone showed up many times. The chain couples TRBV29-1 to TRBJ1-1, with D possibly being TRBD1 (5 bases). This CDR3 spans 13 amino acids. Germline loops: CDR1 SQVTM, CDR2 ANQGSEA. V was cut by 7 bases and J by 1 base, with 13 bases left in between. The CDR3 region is CSADWGPNTEAFF. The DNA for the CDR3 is TGCAGCGCCGACTGGGGACCGAACACTGAAGCTTTCTTT.

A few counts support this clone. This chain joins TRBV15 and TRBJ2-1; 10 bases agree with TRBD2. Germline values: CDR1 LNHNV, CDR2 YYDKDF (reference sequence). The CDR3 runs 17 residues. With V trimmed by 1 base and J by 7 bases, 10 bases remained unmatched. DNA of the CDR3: TGTGCCACCAGCAGAGGACCTCCTAGCGGGGGATTAAATGAGCAGTTCTTC. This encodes CATSRGPPSGGLNEQFF.

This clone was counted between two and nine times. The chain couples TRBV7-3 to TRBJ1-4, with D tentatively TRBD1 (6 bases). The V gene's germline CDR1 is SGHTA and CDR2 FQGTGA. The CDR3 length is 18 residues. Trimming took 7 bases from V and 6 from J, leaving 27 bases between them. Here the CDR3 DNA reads TGTGCCAGCAACCCGAGGTTGGGCAGGGGTCCCGACGATGAAAAACTGTTTTTT. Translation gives CASNPRLGRGPDDEKLFF. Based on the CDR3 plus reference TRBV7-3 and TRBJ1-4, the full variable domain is GAGVSQTPSNKVTEKGKYVELRCDPISGHTALYWYRQSLGQGPEFLIYFQGTGAADDSGLPNDRFFAVRPEGSVSTLKIQRTERGDSAVYLCASNPRLGRGPDDEKLFFGSGTQLSVL.

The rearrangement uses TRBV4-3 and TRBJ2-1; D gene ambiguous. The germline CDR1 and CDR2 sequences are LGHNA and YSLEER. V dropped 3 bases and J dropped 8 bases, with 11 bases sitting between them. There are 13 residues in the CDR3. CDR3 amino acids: CASSHTTHDEQFF. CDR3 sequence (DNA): TGCGCCAGCAGCCACACGACCCACGATGAGCAGTTCTTC.

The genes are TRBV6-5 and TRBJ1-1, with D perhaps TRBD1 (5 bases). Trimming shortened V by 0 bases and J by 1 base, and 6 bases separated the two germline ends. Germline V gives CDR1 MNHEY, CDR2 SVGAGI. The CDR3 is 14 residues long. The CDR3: CASSYSGTNTEAFF. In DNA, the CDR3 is TGTGCCAGCAGTTACTCAGGGACGAACACTGAAGCTTTCTTT.

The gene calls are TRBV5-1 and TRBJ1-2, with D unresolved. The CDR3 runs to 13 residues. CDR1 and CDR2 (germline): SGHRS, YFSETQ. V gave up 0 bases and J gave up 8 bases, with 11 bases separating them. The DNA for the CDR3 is TGCGCCAGCAGCTTGGAACGGAACGTGGGCTACACCTTC. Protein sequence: CASSLERNVGYTF.

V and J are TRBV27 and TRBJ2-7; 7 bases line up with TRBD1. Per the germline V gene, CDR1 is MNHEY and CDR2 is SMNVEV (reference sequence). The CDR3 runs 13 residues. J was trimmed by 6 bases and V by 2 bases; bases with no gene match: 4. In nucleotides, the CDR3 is TGTGCCAGCAGTTTACGGGCAGGGGGCGAGCAGTACTTC. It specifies CASSLRAGGEQYF.

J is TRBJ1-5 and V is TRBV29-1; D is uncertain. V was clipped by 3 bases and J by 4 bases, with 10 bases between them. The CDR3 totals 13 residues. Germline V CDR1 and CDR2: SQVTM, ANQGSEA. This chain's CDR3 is CSVEGKDNQPQHF. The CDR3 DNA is TGCAGCGTTGAGGGAAAGGATAATCAGCCCCAGCATTTT.

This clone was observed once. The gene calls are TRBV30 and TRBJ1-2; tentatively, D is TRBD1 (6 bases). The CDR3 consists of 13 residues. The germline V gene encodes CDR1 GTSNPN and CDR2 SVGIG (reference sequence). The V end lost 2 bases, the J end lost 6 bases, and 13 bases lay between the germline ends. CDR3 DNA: TGTGCCTGGAGTACCGGGGGCCTGAATGGCTACACCTTC. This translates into CAWSTGGLNGYTF. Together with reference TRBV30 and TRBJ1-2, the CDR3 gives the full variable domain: SQTIHQWPATLVQPVGSPLSLECTVEGTSNPNLYWYRQAAGRGLQLLFYSVGIGQISSEVPQNLSASRPQDRQFILSSKKLLLSDSGFYLCAWSTGGLNGYTFGSGTRLTVV.

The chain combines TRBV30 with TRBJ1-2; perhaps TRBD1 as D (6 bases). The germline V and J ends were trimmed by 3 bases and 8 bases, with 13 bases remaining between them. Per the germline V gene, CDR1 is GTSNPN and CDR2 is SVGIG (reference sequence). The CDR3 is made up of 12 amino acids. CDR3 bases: TGTGCCTGGAGAGGACAGCCTCGGGGCTACACCTTC. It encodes CAWRGQPRGYTF.

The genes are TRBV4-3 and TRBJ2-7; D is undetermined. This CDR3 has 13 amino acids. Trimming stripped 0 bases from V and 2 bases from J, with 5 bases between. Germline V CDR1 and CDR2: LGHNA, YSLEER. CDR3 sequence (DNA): TGCGCCAGCAGCCAAGACACAACCTACGAGCAGTACTTC. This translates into CASSQDTTYEQYF.